The entry below gives a single T cell receptor beta chain sequence along with its context. This record belongs to a study of T cell responses to AZD1222 COVID-19 vaccine. The assay was immunoSEQ multiplex PCR, and TCRdb's table has in-frame clones only and misses some. There are roughly 70,000 clones in the sample; about 85% occur only once, and just over 20% lies in the top ten. The length of the CDR3 is 13 residues. Germline V gene sequence: CDR1 MNHEY, CDR2 SVGAGI. V lost 4 bases to trimming and J lost 7 bases, with 11 bases between them. V gene TRBV6-5 combines with J gene TRBJ2-1; perhaps TRBD1 as D (6 bases). The sample was peripheral blood, taken on day 0 of AZD1222 vaccination. The TCR was taken from an adult in good health. The CDR3 DNA sequence: TGTGCCAGCAGTTTAAAACAGGGTAATGAGCAGTTCTTC. The encoded protein is CASSLKQGNEQFF.